The T cell receptor (beta chain) described here comes from a study of stem cell transplantation in POMP-related autoinflammatory disease. Study-level background: The study hypothesized thymoproteasome defects skew the TRB repertoire via impaired CD8+ selection. CD8+ T cells were low and CD4+ cells naive-skewed before transplant.

CDR1 and CDR2 (germline): LNHDA, SQIVND (reference sequence). V lost 5 bases to trimming and J lost 4 bases; unmatched junction nucleotides: 7. The CDR3 is 14 residues long. General study results and limits: PRAID patients trended toward lower TRB diversity and higher clonality in all analyzed T-cell subsets.

Regarding this clone: As yet, its antigen is unknown.

Data came from immunoSEQ multiplex PCR; TCRdb stores just in-frame clones and leaves some out. The sample shows approximately 2,100 clones, 85% to 90% of them seen only once. This clonotype originated in a human donor with POMP-related autoinflammation and immune dysregulation (PRAID). The chain couples TRBV19 to TRBJ2-7, with 8 bases fitting TRBD1. This material consisted of Tregs from PBMCs, taken before stem cell transplantation. The CDR3 loop is CASSPRDRFYEQYF. In DNA, the CDR3 is TGTGCCAGTAGTCCCCGGGACAGGTTTTACGAGCAGTACTTC.